The 22 T cell receptor beta chains below all came from one sample that was sequenced in a study of molecular identifiers for immune sequencing clone quantification. TCRdb passed the PCR reads through MiXCR, listing each CDR3 protein once. The table records under 650,000 distinct CDR3 sequences, 15% to 20% of them present only once. The sample consisted of naive CD8+ T cells from blood, with Jurkat cell RNA spiked in. Subset described: FACS-sorted CD8+CD4-CCR7+CD45RA+ naive T cells. These receptors were collected from a human donor in good health. Some libraries in this study had Jurkat cell RNA spiked in.

This clonotype was seen a single time. This clone may be a read error of a much larger clone one base away. The chain joins TRBV20-1 to TRBJ2-7; no clear D. The CDR3 consists of 13 residues. CDR1 is DFQATT and CDR2 is SNEGSKA in the germline V gene (reference sequence). The CDR3 DNA is TGCAGTGCTAGAGATATAGCTGGGTACGGGCAGTACTTC. Its protein product is CSARDIAGYGQYF.

This clonotype was seen many times. This chain uses TRBV27 with TRBJ2-4, with D perhaps matching TRBD1 (7 bases). V was trimmed by 4 bases and J by 7 bases, leaving 20 bases between them. Germline V lookup: CDR1 MNHEY, CDR2 SMNVEV (reference sequence). This CDR3 region has 16 residues. The CDR3 region is CASSWGGLQGMNIQYF. CDR3 nucleotides: TGTGCCAGCAGTTGGGGAGGATTACAGGGGATGAACATTCAGTACTTC.

This clonotype was detected ten times or more. The J gene is TRBJ1-1, the V gene TRBV5-1, with D possibly matching TRBD1 (5 bases). CDR1 and CDR2 from the germline V gene are SGHRS and YFSETQ. Trimming removed 0 bases at V and 3 bases at J, with 9 bases between. The CDR3 contains 14 residues. This CDR3 is CASSLGGWDTEAFF. The CDR3 DNA is TGCGCCAGCAGCTTGGGGGGCTGGGACACTGAAGCTTTCTTT.

This clonotype has at least ten counts. The CDR3 coding sequence is TGTGCCAGCAGTGAATTAACGAACACTGAAGCTTTCTTT. Translating gives CASSELTNTEAFF. The rearrangement uses TRBV6-1 and TRBJ1-1; D remains ambiguous. V lost 2 bases and J 1 base, leaving 5 bases between the germline ends. CDR1 MNHNS and CDR2 SASEGT come from the germline V gene. This CDR3 is 13 amino acids long.

This clonotype was counted at least ten times. This sequence joins TRBV3-1 and TRBJ1-4; D ambiguous. Trimming left V 1 base short and J 7 bases short, with 22 bases between. This CDR3 has 18 residues. Germline-derived CDR1 and CDR2 are LGHDT and YNNKEL (reference sequence). The CDR3 loop reads CASSQASSQVAFREKLFF. CDR3 nucleotides: TGTGCCAGCAGCCAAGCTTCAAGTCAGGTCGCTTTCCGTGAAAAACTGTTTTTT. Full variable domain (missing parts from reference TRBV3-1 and TRBJ1-4): DTAVSQTPKYLVTQMGNDKSIKCEQNLGHDTMYWYKQDSKKFLKIMFSYNNKELIINETVPNRFSPKSPDKAHLNLHINSLELGDSAVYFCASSQASSQVAFREKLFFGSGTQLSVL.

About this clonotype: A junction boundary mismatches the germline segment, possibly from a read error. V and J are TRBV11-2 and TRBJ2-4, with a weak D call TRBD1 (6 bases). In germline, CDR1 is SGHAT, CDR2 FQNNGV. This CDR3 spans 12 amino acids. Here the CDR3 reads CASSHRESIPYF. CDR3 coding DNA: TGTGCCAGCAGCCACAGGGAAAGCATTCCGTACTTC.

This clonotype was counted at least ten times. The J gene is TRBJ2-7, the V gene TRBV20-1; D is undetermined. The germline gives CDR1 DFQATT, CDR2 SNEGSKA (reference sequence). The CDR3 contains 14 residues. The ends were cut back, 4 bases at V and 6 bases at J, with 19 bases in the middle. DNA for the CDR3: TGCAGTGCTACACCCAAACAGTGGCCCCTCGAGCAGTACTTC. This codes for CSATPKQWPLEQYF.

This clonotype was observed a few times. The chain has TRBV20-1 and TRBJ2-7, with 11 bases that match TRBD1. This CDR3 spans 16 amino acids. J was trimmed by 3 bases and V by 3 bases; bases with no gene match: 10. Per germline, CDR1 DFQATT and CDR2 SNEGSKA (reference sequence). For the CDR3, the DNA is TGCAGTGCTAGTACATCCCGGACAGGGGGCATCTACGAGCAGTACTTC. It yields the protein CSASTSRTGGIYEQYF.

This clonotype was observed many times. V and J are TRBV20-1 and TRBJ1-6, with TRBD1 matching over 8 bases. After removal of 0 bases from V and 10 bases from J, the junction contained 8 bases not matched to a gene. CDR1 and CDR2 from the germline V gene are DFQATT and SNEGSKA (reference sequence). The CDR3 sequence is 15 residues long. The CDR3 region is CSARDQRDRGSPLHF. CDR3 coding DNA: TGCAGTGCTAGAGATCAGCGCGACAGGGGCTCACCCCTCCACTTT.

In its sample, this clonotype was seen many times. CDR3 coding DNA: TGTGCCAGCAGTTACTCAAAAGGGGCGGGCTCGAACACCGGGGAGCTGTTTTTT. It encodes CASSYSKGAGSNTGELFF. This chain connects TRBV6-5 to TRBJ2-2; perhaps D is TRBD1 or TRBD2 (5 bases each). In germline, CDR1 is MNHEY, CDR2 SVGAGI. CDR3 length: 18 residues. With 0 bases removed from V and 0 bases from J, the gap between germline ends came to 14 bases.

As to this clonotype: It may be a read error: a sequence one base away is much more abundant. The rearrangement joins TRBV5-1 to TRBJ1-1; D may be TRBD1 (6 bases). This CDR3 is 14 amino acids long. Per germline, CDR1 SGHRS and CDR2 YFSETQ. CDR3 loop: CASSLAPGHTEALF. As DNA, the CDR3 is TGCGCCAGCAGCTTGGCGCCGGGACACACTGAAGCTCTCTTT.

This clonotype appeared many times. The rearrangement joins TRBV6-2 or TRBV6-3 to TRBJ2-3; D not resolved. Germline V gives CDR1 MNHEY, CDR2 SVGEGT. V was shortened by 7 bases and J by 3 bases, with 17 bases between the two germline ends. CDR3 size: 15 residues. The CDR3 protein is CASIQNGLVTDTQYF. The CDR3 DNA reads TGTGCCAGCATTCAAAACGGGCTTGTAACAGATACGCAGTATTTT.

This clonotype was counted between two and nine times. This chain links TRBV6-6 with TRBJ2-7; TRBD1 agrees at 9 bases. CDR3 size: 14 residues. Trimming removed 11 bases from V and 5 bases from J; junction bases left unmatched: 13. CDR1 is MNHNY, CDR2 SVGAGI, per germline (reference sequence). DNA for the CDR3: TGTGCCGTTCTACAGGGGGCCCCGGGCGACGAGCAGTACTTC. It specifies CAVLQGAPGDEQYF.

Remarks on this clonotype: Possible read error: a much larger clone is one base away. The V and J genes are TRBV24-1 and TRBJ2-1; weak D call: TRBD1 (5 bases). From germline, CDR1 is KGHDR and CDR2 SFDVKD. This CDR3 contains 17 residues. CDR3 sequence: CATSPEDSFFSYNGQFF. In nucleotides, the CDR3 is TGTGCCACCAGTCCTGAAGACAGTTTCTTCTCCTACAATGGGCAGTTCTTC.

This clonotype was detected ten times or more. The chain joins TRBV4-1 to TRBJ2-7; 12 nucleotides line up with TRBD1. This CDR3 spans 16 amino acids. CDR1 is MGHRA, CDR2 YSYEKL, per germline. V shed 1 base and J 0 bases; nucleotides not matched to a gene: 1. The DNA of the CDR3 is TGCGCCAGCAGCCAAGGGGACAGGGGGCTCTCCTACGAGCAGTACTTC. Protein sequence: CASSQGDRGLSYEQYF.

This clonotype was detected ten times or more. The chain combines TRBV19 with TRBJ2-2; D not certain. Looked up from germline, CDR1 is LNHDA and CDR2 is SQIVND (reference sequence). V shed 4 bases and J shed 6 bases, with 9 bases lying between them. CDR3 size: 13 residues. CDR3 protein: CASSSDTAGELFF. The CDR3 bases are TGTGCCAGTAGTAGCGACACAGCCGGGGAGCTGTTTTTT.

With respect to this clonotype: The CDR3 does not close with the conserved phenylalanine or tryptophan, likely indicating a read error. The genes are TRBV6-5 and TRBJ2-3; 7 nucleotides agree with TRBD2. Losses at the gene ends were 4 bases for V and 4 bases for J; bases not matched to a gene: 5. The germline V gene encodes CDR1 MNHEY and CDR2 SVGAGI. The CDR3 runs 14 residues. CDR3 sequence reads: CASSLVGGADTQYL. CDR3 in DNA: TGTGCCAGCAGTTTAGTGGGAGGGGCAGATACGCAGTATCTT.

This clonotype has ten or more counts. The V gene is TRBV4-1, the J gene TRBJ1-1; D is undetermined. The CDR3 sequence is 12 residues long. Looked up from germline, CDR1 is MGHRA and CDR2 is YSYEKL. V was cut by 1 base and J by 11 bases, with 11 bases left in between. The CDR3 loop reads CASSQAGPGAFF. For the CDR3, the DNA is TGCGCCAGCAGCCAAGCCGGCCCCGGGGCTTTCTTT.

This clonotype was seen a handful of times. The chain is built from TRBV7-6 and TRBJ2-5; D remains unclear. Trimming shortened V by 1 base and J by 4 bases, and 13 bases separated the two germline ends. CDR3 length: 15 residues. Germline V gives CDR1 SGHVS, CDR2 FNYEAQ. CDR3 nucleotides: TGTGCCAGCAGCTTAGTATTGGCAGAACGAGAGACCCAGTACTTC. Translated, it gives CASSLVLAERETQYF.

The CDR3 DNA reads as TGTGCCAGCAGTCACAGCCCCGGAGACCTTCCGGGCTACACCTTC. This gives the protein CASSHSPGDLPGYTF. This chain connects TRBV7-9 to TRBJ1-2; D gene unclear. This CDR3 region has 15 residues. Germline V gene lookup returns CDR1 SEHNR and CDR2 FQNEAQ (reference sequence). V was shortened by 6 bases and J by 8 bases, with 22 bases between the two germline ends.

The chain carries TRBV6-5 and TRBJ2-7; TRBD2 agrees at 7 bases. V gave up 5 bases and J gave up 6 bases; unmatched junction bases: 10. The CDR3 loop spans 14 amino acids. Germline assignment: CDR1 MNHEY and CDR2 SVGAGI. CDR3 in amino acids: CASSRSGPGLEQYF. CDR3 bases: TGTGCCAGCAGTCGTAGCGGGCCGGGCCTCGAGCAGTACTTC.

V is TRBV6-2 or TRBV6-3 and J is TRBJ1-1, with a possible D match to TRBD1 (6 bases). The CDR3 runs to 15 residues. V was pared by 0 bases and J by 3 bases, with 11 bases between. The V gene's germline CDR1 is MNHEY and CDR2 SVGEGT. CDR3 coding DNA: TGTGCCAGCAGTTACTCCGAGGGGGGGGACACTGAAGCTTTCTTT. Translated, it gives CASSYSEGGDTEAFF.